The 9 T cell receptor beta chains given below trace back to one sample, sequenced in a study of blood T cells in healthy people across ages. Then a second PCR, running about 6 to 11 cycles, was carried out with a sample-barcoded 5' primer and a J-beta primer mix. TCRdb re-called the 5' RACE reads with MiXCR, one entry per CDR3 protein. This sample has over 300,000 distinct CDR3 sequences, with about 52% found just once. The sequencing input was blood. The receptors here all came from a man aged 60 to 75 in good health.

This chain uses TRBV9 with TRBJ2-4; 8 nucleotides match TRBD2. With 0 bases clipped from V and 9 bases from J, the junction kept 5 bases outside the gene matches. This CDR3 has 14 residues. Looked up from germline, CDR1 is SGDLS and CDR2 is YYNGEE. CDR3 DNA: TGTGCCAGCAGCGTAGCTACCCGGGGGGGCATTCAGTACTTC. Residues: CASSVATRGGIQYF.

The chain is built from TRBV20-1 and TRBJ2-7, with D perhaps matching TRBD2 (6 bases). The germline CDR1 and CDR2 sequences are DFQATT and SNEGSKA (reference sequence). The germline V and J ends were trimmed by 1 base and 10 bases, with 11 bases remaining between them. CDR3 length: 11 amino acids. The CDR3 sequence: CSARVGRPQYF. In nucleotides, the CDR3 is TGCAGTGCTAGAGTGGGGAGGCCCCAGTACTTC.

The chain couples TRBV6-6 to TRBJ2-1, with a weak D call TRBD1 (6 bases). From germline, CDR1 is MNHNY and CDR2 SVGAGI (reference sequence). This CDR3 has 13 residues. Trimming took 6 bases from V and 9 from J, leaving 15 bases between them. CDR3 protein: CASSLGAKGEQFF. The CDR3 region has the DNA TGTGCCAGCAGCTTGGGGGCTAAGGGTGAGCAGTTCTTC.

The sample holds many counts of this clonotype. This chain links TRBV9 with TRBJ2-6; D not resolved. The germline CDR1 and CDR2 sequences are SGDLS and YYNGEE. This CDR3 has 17 residues. Trimming cost V 5 bases and J 0 bases, with 15 bases left between them. The CDR3 reads CASSARPVYSGANVLTF. The CDR3 DNA is TGTGCCAGCAGTGCCCGGCCGGTTTACTCTGGGGCCAACGTCCTGACTTTC.

The chain recombines TRBV11-2 with TRBJ1-2; a weak D match, TRBD1 (5 bases). This CDR3 contains 14 residues. V lost 5 bases to trimming and J lost 4 bases, with 14 bases between them. Germline V CDR1 and CDR2: SGHAT, FQNNGV. The CDR3 DNA is TGTGCCAGCAGCGTAGCGGCGGGGGGCTATGGCTACACCTTC. Amino acid sequence: CASSVAAGGYGYTF.

The chain couples TRBV3-1 to TRBJ1-2; no clear D. This CDR3 has 12 residues. Trimming cost V 2 bases and J 8 bases, with 9 bases left between them. Germline V CDR1 and CDR2: LGHDT, YNNKEL (reference sequence). The CDR3 reads CASSQTTWGYTF. CDR3 DNA sequence: TGTGCCAGCAGCCAAACGACCTGGGGCTACACCTTC.

Only a few counts were recorded for this clonotype. The chain joins TRBV7-2 to TRBJ2-3, with D tentatively TRBD1 or TRBD2 (5 bases each). The CDR3 spans 15 residues. Germline assignment: CDR1 SGHTA and CDR2 FQGNSA. With 7 bases removed from V and 2 bases from J, the gap between germline ends came to 16 bases. The DNA for the CDR3 is TGTGCCAGCACCGTTGATGGGGGAAACACAGATACGCAGTATTTT. Translation gives CASTVDGGNTDTQYF. Together with reference TRBV7-2 and TRBJ2-3, the CDR3 gives the full variable domain: GAGVSQSPSNKVTEKGKDVELRCDPISGHTALYWYRQSLGQGLEFLIYFQGNSAPDKSGLPSDRFSAERTGGSVSTLTIQRTQQEDSAVYLCASTVDGGNTDTQYFGPGTRLTVL.

The chain recombines TRBV28 with TRBJ2-7; maybe TRBD1 (6 bases). Germline CDR1 reads MDHEN; CDR2 reads SYDVKM. This CDR3 is built from 14 residues. Trimming took off 7 bases at V and 0 bases at J, with 13 bases between the two ends. CDR3 bases: TGTGCCAGCACCTCGGGACACCTCTCCTACGAGCAGTACTTC. This sequence encodes CASTSGHLSYEQYF.

This clonotype came up a few times. This chain links TRBV28 with TRBJ1-6; D is possibly TRBD1 (6 bases). Germline assignment: CDR1 MDHEN and CDR2 SYDVKM. The CDR3 contains 13 residues. Deletions cut 4 bases from V and 14 bases from J, with 15 bases between. CDR3 amino acids: CASSSQGIQALHF. As DNA, the CDR3 is TGTGCCAGCAGTTCTCAGGGGATTCAGGCCCTCCACTTT.